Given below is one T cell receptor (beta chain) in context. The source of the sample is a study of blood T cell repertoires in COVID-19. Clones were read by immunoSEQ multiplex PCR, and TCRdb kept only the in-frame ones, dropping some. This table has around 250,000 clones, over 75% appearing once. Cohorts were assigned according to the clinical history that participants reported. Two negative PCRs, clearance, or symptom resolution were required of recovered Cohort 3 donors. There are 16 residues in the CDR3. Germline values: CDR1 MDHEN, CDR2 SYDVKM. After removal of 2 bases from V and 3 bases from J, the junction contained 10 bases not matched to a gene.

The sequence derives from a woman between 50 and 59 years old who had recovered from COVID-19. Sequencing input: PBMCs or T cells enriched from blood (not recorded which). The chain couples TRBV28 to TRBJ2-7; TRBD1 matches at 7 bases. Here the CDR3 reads CASSLDLGQGDYEQYF. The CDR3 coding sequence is TGTGCCAGCAGTTTAGATTTGGGGCAGGGGGACTACGAGCAGTACTTC.